The 14 T cell receptor beta chains below were found in one sample sequenced in a study of post-analysis software for immune sequencing data. Study conclusions and caveats: TRBV5-6, TRBV5-1 and TRBV20-1 were among five TRBV segments more frequent in patients than controls.

Researchers reported that TCR beta cDNA libraries carried unique molecular identifiers. One entry per CDR3 protein, called by TCRdb with MiXCR from the PCR reads. The sample consists of about 680,000 distinct CDR3 sequences, more than 50% of them appearing once. These receptors have no known antigen. Sequences were obtained from blood. These receptor sequences come from a girl aged 2 to 9 with multiple sclerosis.

The chain combines TRBV5-5 with TRBJ2-4; tentatively, D is TRBD1 (6 bases). The DNA end is a closer match to TRBJ2-7, so the J assignment may be wrong. The CDR3 length is 15 residues. Germline values: CDR1 SGHKS, CDR2 YYEKEE (reference sequence). The CDR3 DNA reads TGTGCCAGCAGCTCCACAGGGATGGATTCCTACGAGCAGTACTTC. Protein: CASSSTGMDSYEQYF.

This sequence joins TRBV7-8 and TRBJ2-1, with D perhaps matching TRBD2 (6 bases). CDR3 length: 16 residues. Trimming removed 1 base at V and 7 bases at J, with 17 bases between. CDR1 and CDR2 (germline): SGHVS, FQNEAQ. The CDR3 region is CASSLEGGVAGNEQFF. DNA of the CDR3: TGTGCCAGCAGCTTAGAGGGCGGAGTGGCGGGGAATGAGCAGTTCTTC.

The chain has TRBV19 and TRBJ1-2; D gene ambiguous. Germline V gives CDR1 LNHDA, CDR2 SQIVND (reference sequence). The CDR3 consists of 13 residues. Deletions cut 4 bases from V and 0 bases from J, with 6 bases between. CDR3 DNA sequence: TGTGCCAGTAGTAGGGAAACTAACTATGGCTACACCTTC. This encodes CASSRETNYGYTF.

V usage is TRBV7-6 and J usage is TRBJ2-3; D assignment may be TRBD1 or TRBD2 (6 bases each). This CDR3 region has 14 residues. Trimming removed 5 bases from V and 4 bases from J, with 13 bases in between. From germline, CDR1 is SGHVS and CDR2 FNYEAQ. As DNA, the CDR3 is TGTGCCAGCAGCCCCAGGAGGGGGGCAGATACGCAGTATTTT. Its translation is CASSPRRGADTQYF.

This clonotype was observed a few times. J is TRBJ2-1 and V is TRBV7-9; no clear D. Trimming removed 5 bases at V and 4 bases at J, with 12 bases between. The CDR3 extends over 14 amino acids. From germline, CDR1 is SEHNR and CDR2 FQNEAQ (reference sequence). For the CDR3, the DNA is TGTGCCAGCAGCGCAGGTGACGGATACAATGAGCAGTTCTTC. Protein: CASSAGDGYNEQFF.

This clonotype was counted once. J is TRBJ2-3 and V is TRBV7-8, with TRBD1 identical over 9 bases. Germline V gene lookup returns CDR1 SGHVS and CDR2 FQNEAQ. The CDR3 covers 17 residues. J gave up 4 bases and V 5 bases, and 13 bases lay outside the gene matches. The CDR3 region is CASSHPRGQGRADTQYF. CDR3 in DNA: TGTGCCAGCAGCCACCCACGGGGACAGGGTAGGGCAGATACGCAGTATTTT.

The J gene is TRBJ2-3, the V gene TRBV7-3, with a weak D call TRBD2 (5 bases). Germline CDR1 reads SGHTA; CDR2 reads FQGTGA. This CDR3 contains 15 residues. V lost 10 bases and J lost 0, with 17 bases in between. The CDR3 DNA follows: TGTGCCACCAGGCCCAGCGGCCTTAGCACAGATACGCAGTATTTT. Amino acid sequence: CATRPSGLSTDTQYF.

The chain uses TRBV6-1 and TRBJ2-7; D possibly corresponds to TRBD1 (5 bases). With 5 bases removed from V and 6 bases from J, the gap between germline ends came to 11 bases. Germline values: CDR1 MNHNS, CDR2 SASEGT. This CDR3 has 12 amino acids. CDR3 in amino acids: CASSIDRLEQYF. CDR3 DNA sequence: TGTGCCAGCAGTATCGACAGACTCGAGCAGTACTTC.

The J gene is TRBJ2-3, the V gene TRBV20-1; D is perhaps TRBD1 or TRBD2 (5 bases each). Trimming stripped 2 bases from V and 8 bases from J, with 11 bases between. Per germline, CDR1 DFQATT and CDR2 SNEGSKA (reference sequence). The CDR3 spans 12 residues. The CDR3 loop reads CSARTTGGTQYF. The CDR3, as DNA: TGCAGTGCTAGAACGACTGGGGGTACGCAGTATTTT.

The chain uses TRBV7-2 and TRBJ2-5; perhaps D is TRBD1 or TRBD2 (5 bases each). Germline loops: CDR1 SGHTA, CDR2 FQGNSA. This CDR3 has 15 residues. V was pared by 1 base and J by 5 bases, with 14 bases between. In nucleotides, the CDR3 is TGTGCCAGCAGCTTAGGGGGGACGGTCCGGGAGACCCAGTACTTC. It translates to CASSLGGTVRETQYF.

J is TRBJ1-2 and V is TRBV6-6; TRBD1 might be the D (6 bases). Germline values: CDR1 MNHNY, CDR2 SVGAGI (reference sequence). There are 14 residues in the CDR3. The V end was cut by 7 bases, the J end by 0 bases, with 12 bases between. This CDR3 is CASTYGGPNYGYTF. CDR3 nucleotides: TGTGCCAGCACCTACGGGGGGCCTAACTATGGCTACACCTTC.

The CDR3 region has the DNA TGTGCCACCAGCAGGACCGGGACACCCTACAATGAGCAGTTCTTC. Translation gives CATSRTGTPYNEQFF. The chain employs TRBV15 and TRBJ2-1; perhaps TRBD1 as D (6 bases). The V gene's germline CDR1 is LNHNV and CDR2 YYDKDF (reference sequence). Trimming took 3 bases from V and 2 from J, leaving 11 bases between them. This CDR3 has 15 residues. Variable domain in full (rest from reference TRBV15 and TRBJ2-1): DAMVIQNPRYQVTQFGKPVTLSCSQTLNHNVMYWYQQKSSQAPKLLFHYYDKDFNNEADTPDNFQSRRPNTSFCFLDIRSPGLGDTAMYLCATSRTGTPYNEQFFGPGTRLTVL.

The rearrangement links TRBV3-1 to TRBJ2-1; 7 nucleotides align to TRBD1. CDR3 size: 15 residues. Germline-derived CDR1 and CDR2 are LGHDT and YNNKEL (reference sequence). The V and J ends lost 1 base and 8 bases, in that order; junction bases with no gene match: 8. The CDR3 here is CASSQGTGYPYEQFF. CDR3 DNA sequence: TGTGCCAGCAGCCAAGGGACAGGCTATCCTTATGAGCAGTTCTTC.

This clonotype has more than one count but fewer than ten. V gene TRBV5-1 combines with J gene TRBJ2-3; D is unresolved. V was shortened by 0 bases and J by 3 bases, with 8 bases between the two germline ends. The CDR3 length is 14 residues. Looked up from germline, CDR1 is SGHRS and CDR2 is YFSETQ. This chain's CDR3 is CASSLEPETDTQYF. CDR3 sequence (DNA): TGCGCCAGCAGCTTGGAACCCGAGACAGATACGCAGTATTTT.